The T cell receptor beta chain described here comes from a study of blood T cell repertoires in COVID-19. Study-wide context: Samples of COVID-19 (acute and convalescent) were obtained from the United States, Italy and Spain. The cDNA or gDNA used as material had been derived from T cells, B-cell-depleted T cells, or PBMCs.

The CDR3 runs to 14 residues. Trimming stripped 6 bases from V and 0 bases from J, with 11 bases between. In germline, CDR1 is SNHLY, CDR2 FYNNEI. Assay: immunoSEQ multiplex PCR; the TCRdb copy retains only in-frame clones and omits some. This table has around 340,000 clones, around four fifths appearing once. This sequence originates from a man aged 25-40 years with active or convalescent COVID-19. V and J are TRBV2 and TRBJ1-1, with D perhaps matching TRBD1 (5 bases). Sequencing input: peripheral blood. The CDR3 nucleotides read TGTGCCAGCAGCTTCCAGACAGTGAACACTGAAGCTTTCTTT. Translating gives CASSFQTVNTEAFF.